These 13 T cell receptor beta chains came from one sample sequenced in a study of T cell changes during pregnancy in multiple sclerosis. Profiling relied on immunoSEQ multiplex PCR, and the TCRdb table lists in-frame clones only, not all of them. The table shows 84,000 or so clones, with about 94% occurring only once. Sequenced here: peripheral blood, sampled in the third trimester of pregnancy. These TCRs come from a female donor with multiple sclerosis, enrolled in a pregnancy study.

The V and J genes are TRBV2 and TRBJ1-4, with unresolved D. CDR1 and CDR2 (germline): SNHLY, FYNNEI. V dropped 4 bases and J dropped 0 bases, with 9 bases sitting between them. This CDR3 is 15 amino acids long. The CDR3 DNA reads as TGTGCCAGCAGTGTGGGCATTGCAACTAATGAAAAACTGTTTTTT. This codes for CASSVGIATNEKLFF.

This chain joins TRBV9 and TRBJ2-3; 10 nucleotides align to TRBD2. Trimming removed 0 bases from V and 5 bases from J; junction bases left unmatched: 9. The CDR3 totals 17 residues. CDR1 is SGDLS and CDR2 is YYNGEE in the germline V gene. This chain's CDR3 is CASSVEASGGVKDTQYF. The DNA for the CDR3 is TGTGCCAGCAGCGTAGAGGCTAGCGGGGGCGTCAAAGATACGCAGTATTTT.

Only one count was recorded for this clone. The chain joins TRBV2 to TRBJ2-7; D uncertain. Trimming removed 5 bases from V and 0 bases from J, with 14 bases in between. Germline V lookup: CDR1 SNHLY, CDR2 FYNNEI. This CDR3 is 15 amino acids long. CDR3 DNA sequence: TGTGCCAGCAGTCCTTGGCAGGTTAGCTCCTACGAGCAGTACTTC. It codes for CASSPWQVSSYEQYF.

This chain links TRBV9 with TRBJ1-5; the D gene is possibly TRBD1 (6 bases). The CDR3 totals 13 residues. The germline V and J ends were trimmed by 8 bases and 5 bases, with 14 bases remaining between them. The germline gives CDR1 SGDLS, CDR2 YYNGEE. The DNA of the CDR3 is TGTGCCAGTGCGAAGGGGGTGGATCAGCCCCAGCATTTT. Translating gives CASAKGVDQPQHF.

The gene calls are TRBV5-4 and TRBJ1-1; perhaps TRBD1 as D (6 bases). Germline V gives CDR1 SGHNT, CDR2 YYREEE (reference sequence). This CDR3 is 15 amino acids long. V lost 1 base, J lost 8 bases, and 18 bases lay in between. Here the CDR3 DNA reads TGTGCCAGCAGCTTGAGGTGGCGGGGGCTCATAGAAGCTTTCTTT. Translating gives CASSLRWRGLIEAFF. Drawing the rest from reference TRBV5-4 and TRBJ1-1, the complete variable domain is ETGVTQSPTHLIKTRGQQVTLRCSSQSGHNTVSWYQQALGQGPQFIFQYYREEENGRGNFPPRFSGLQFPNYSSELNVNALELDDSALYLCASSLRWRGLIEAFFGQGTRLTVV.

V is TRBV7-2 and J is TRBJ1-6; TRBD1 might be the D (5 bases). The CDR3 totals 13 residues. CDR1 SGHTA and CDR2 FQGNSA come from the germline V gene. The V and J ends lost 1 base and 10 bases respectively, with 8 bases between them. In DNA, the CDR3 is TGTGCCAGCAGCTTAGGGGGCGGATCACCCCTCCACTTT. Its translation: CASSLGGGSPLHF.

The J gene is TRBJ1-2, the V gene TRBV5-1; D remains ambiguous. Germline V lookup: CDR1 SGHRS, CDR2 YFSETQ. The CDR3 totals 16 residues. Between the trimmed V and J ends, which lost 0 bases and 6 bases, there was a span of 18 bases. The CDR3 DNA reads TGCGCCAGCAGCTTGGCCGGTCCTGATAGTGGTGATGGCTACACCTTC. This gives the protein CASSLAGPDSGDGYTF.

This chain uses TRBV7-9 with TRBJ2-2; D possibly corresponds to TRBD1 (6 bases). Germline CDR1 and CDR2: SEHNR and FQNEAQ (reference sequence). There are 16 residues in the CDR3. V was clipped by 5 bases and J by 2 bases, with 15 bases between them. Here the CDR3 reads CASSRTVTANTGELFF. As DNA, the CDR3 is TGTGCCAGCAGCCGGACAGTGACGGCTAACACCGGGGAGCTGTTTTTT.

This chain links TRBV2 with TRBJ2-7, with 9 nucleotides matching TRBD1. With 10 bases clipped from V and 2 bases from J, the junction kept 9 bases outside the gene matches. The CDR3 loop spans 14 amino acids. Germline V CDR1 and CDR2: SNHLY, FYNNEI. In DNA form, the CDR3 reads TGTGCCATCCGGGACAGGGAGAAAACCTACGAGCAGTACTTC. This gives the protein CAIRDREKTYEQYF.

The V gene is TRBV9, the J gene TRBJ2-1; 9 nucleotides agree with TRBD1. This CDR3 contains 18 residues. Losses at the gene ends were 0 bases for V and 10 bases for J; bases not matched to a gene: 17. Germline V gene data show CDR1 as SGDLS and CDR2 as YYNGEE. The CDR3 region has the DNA TGTGCCAGCAGCGTAGAGGGGTTGGGGGGGACAGGGAGGGAGGAGCAGTTCTTC. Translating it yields CASSVEGLGGTGREEQFF.

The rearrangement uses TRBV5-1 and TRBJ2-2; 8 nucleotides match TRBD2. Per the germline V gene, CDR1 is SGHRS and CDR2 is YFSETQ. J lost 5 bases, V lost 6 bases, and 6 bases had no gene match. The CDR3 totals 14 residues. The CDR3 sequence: CASTVGGGTGELFF. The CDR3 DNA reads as TGCGCCAGCACCGTAGGCGGGGGGACCGGGGAGCTGTTTTTT.

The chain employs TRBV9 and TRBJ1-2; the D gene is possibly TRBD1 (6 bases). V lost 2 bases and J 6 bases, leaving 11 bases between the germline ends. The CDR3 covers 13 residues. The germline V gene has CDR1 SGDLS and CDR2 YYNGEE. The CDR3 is CASSVRDMDGYTF. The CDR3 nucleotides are TGTGCCAGCAGCGTCCGGGACATGGATGGCTACACCTTC. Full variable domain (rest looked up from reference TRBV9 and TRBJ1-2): DSGVTQTPKHLITATGQRVTLRCSPRSGDLSVYWYQQSLDQGLQFLIQYYNGEERAKGNILERFSAQQFPDLHSELNLSSLELGDSALYFCASSVRDMDGYTFGSGTRLTVV.

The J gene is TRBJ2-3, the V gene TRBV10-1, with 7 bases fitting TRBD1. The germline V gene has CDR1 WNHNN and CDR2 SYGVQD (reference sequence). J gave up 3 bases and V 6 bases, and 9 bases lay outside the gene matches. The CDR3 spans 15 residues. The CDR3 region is CASRPDRVRTDTQYF. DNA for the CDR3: TGCGCCAGCAGGCCCGACAGGGTTCGTACAGATACGCAGTATTTT.